These 18 T cell receptor beta chains were sequenced from one sample in a study of cytomegalovirus exposure and HLA in healthy donors. PCR was performed using 60 Vbeta and 13 Jbeta primers. Profiling relied on immunoSEQ multiplex PCR, and the TCRdb table lists in-frame clones only, not all of them. Of about 260,000 clones detected, roughly 86% appear once; the ten largest clones hold 2% to 2.5%. What was sequenced was PBMCs. Receptors originate from a middle-aged woman in good health and CMV-seropositive.

The chain carries TRBV4-1 and TRBJ2-5; D gene uncertain. CDR1 is MGHRA, CDR2 YSYEKL, per germline. The CDR3 length is 12 residues. Trimming took 0 bases from V and 5 from J, leaving 4 bases between them. CDR3 bases: TGCGCCAGCAGCCAAGATTCTGAGACCCAGTACTTC. Amino acids: CASSQDSETQYF.

The V call is TRBV4-2, the J call TRBJ2-1, with a tentative D call TRBD1 (5 bases). CDR1 and CDR2 (germline): LGHNA, YNFKEQ. This CDR3 is 15 amino acids long. V was shortened by 3 bases and J by 5 bases, with 14 bases between the two germline ends. The DNA of the CDR3 is TGTGCCAGCAGCCAGGCAGGAATAGGGGACAATGAGCAGTTCTTC. It specifies CASSQAGIGDNEQFF.

This chain connects TRBV7-2 to TRBJ2-1; no clear D. The CDR3 runs 13 residues. Germline loops: CDR1 SGHTA, CDR2 FQGNSA. Trimming stripped 9 bases from V and 0 bases from J, with 9 bases between. The CDR3, as DNA: TGTGCCAGTCAAACAGCCTCCTACAATGAGCAGTTCTTC. Amino acid sequence: CASQTASYNEQFF.

This chain joins TRBV19 and TRBJ2-7; 14 nucleotides match TRBD2. Germline V gene data show CDR1 as LNHDA and CDR2 as SQIVND (reference sequence). The J segment lost 7 bases and the V segment lost 6 bases, leaving 8 bases of the junction unmatched. CDR3 length: 15 amino acids. CDR3 residues: CASSRLAGGPGEQYF. The CDR3 DNA follows: TGTGCCAGTAGCCGACTAGCGGGAGGGCCTGGTGAGCAGTACTTC.

This clone came up a few times. Other DNA sequences in this sample translate to the same CDR3. V gene TRBV5-4 combines with J gene TRBJ1-1; 7 bases match TRBD1. The CDR3 length is 13 residues. CDR1 is SGHNT, CDR2 YYREEE, per germline (reference sequence). V dropped 0 bases and J dropped 5; count of bases not matched to a gene: 1. CDR3 sequence (DNA): TGTGCCAGCAGCTTGGACAGGGGAACTGAAGCTTTCTTT. As protein: CASSLDRGTEAFF.

The chain has TRBV30 and TRBJ1-3; possible D gene TRBD1, 6 bases. Per the germline V gene, CDR1 is GTSNPN and CDR2 is SVGIG (reference sequence). CDR3 length: 16 residues. Trimming stripped 0 bases from V and 3 bases from J, with 15 bases between. The CDR3 here is CAWSVGQNQIGNTIYF. The CDR3 coding sequence is TGTGCCTGGAGTGTAGGACAGAACCAGATTGGAAACACCATATATTTT.

Points on this clone: The same CDR3 also results from other DNA sequences found in this sample. This rearrangement joins TRBV28 to TRBJ2-7; no definite D call. Germline V gives CDR1 MDHEN, CDR2 SYDVKM. V was cut by 4 bases and J by 3 bases, with 4 bases left in between. The CDR3 runs 11 residues. The CDR3 DNA sequence: TGTGCCAGCAGTTCCCTCTACGAGCAGTACTTC. It is translated as CASSSLYEQYF.

This clone was counted only a few times. The chain employs TRBV12-5 and TRBJ2-5, with 9 positions matching TRBD1. The CDR3 has 15 amino acids. Per germline, CDR1 LGHNT and CDR2 FRNRAP. V lost 6 bases, J lost 1 base, and 6 bases stayed unmatched. CDR3 sequence (DNA): TGTGCTAGTGGGGGACCGGGACAGGGCCAAGAGACCCAGTACTTC. Its protein is CASGGPGQGQETQYF.

This clone turned up a few times. The chain employs TRBV19 and TRBJ1-1; the match to TRBD1 covers 7 bases. The J segment lost 4 bases and the V segment lost 6 bases, leaving 11 bases of the junction unmatched. Germline CDR1 reads LNHDA; CDR2 reads SQIVND (reference sequence). The CDR3 covers 15 residues. The CDR3 is CASSPPDRAATEAFF. CDR3 DNA sequence: TGTGCCAGTAGCCCACCTGACAGGGCCGCCACTGAAGCTTTCTTT.

The chain carries TRBV5-1 and TRBJ2-2; possible D gene TRBD1, 5 bases. The CDR3 has 17 amino acids. Trimming cost V 6 bases and J 6 bases, with 24 bases left between them. From germline, CDR1 is SGHRS and CDR2 YFSETQ. The CDR3 DNA reads TGCGCCAGCACCCCAGGTTTAGGGGTTCAGGCGTCCGGGGAGCTGTTTTTT. Translating it yields CASTPGLGVQASGELFF. Complete variable domain (other parts from reference TRBV5-1 and TRBJ2-2): KAGVTQTPRYLIKTRGQQVTLSCSPISGHRSVSWYQQTPGQGLQFLFEYFSETQRNKGNFPGRFSGRQFSNSRSEMNVSTLELGDSALYLCASTPGLGVQASGELFFGEGSRLTVL.

The table lists this clone with a count of one. The chain joins TRBV6-5 to TRBJ2-7, with 12 positions matching TRBD2. V dropped 6 bases and J dropped 7; count of bases not matched to a gene: 10. Germline-derived CDR1 and CDR2 are MNHEY and SVGAGI. CDR3 length: 15 amino acids. Here the CDR3 reads CASRKTSGGMYEQYF. Here the CDR3 DNA reads TGTGCCAGCAGAAAGACTAGCGGGGGCATGTATGAGCAGTACTTC.

The V gene is TRBV9, the J gene TRBJ1-4, with D uncertain. V was shortened by 0 bases and J by 0 bases, with 6 bases between the two germline ends. This CDR3 spans 15 amino acids. Per germline, CDR1 SGDLS and CDR2 YYNGEE. The CDR3 nucleotides read TGTGCCAGCAGCGTAGGAATAGCAACTAATGAAAAACTGTTTTTT. Its protein is CASSVGIATNEKLFF.

This clone was counted a single time. The chain recombines TRBV13 with TRBJ2-3, with D tentatively TRBD2 (5 bases). The CDR3 totals 16 residues. V dropped 5 bases and J dropped 1 base, with 16 bases sitting between them. From germline, CDR1 is PRHDT and CDR2 FYEKMQ (reference sequence). CDR3 protein: CASSPGLPAGTDTQYF. For the CDR3, the DNA is TGTGCCAGCAGCCCCGGACTTCCCGCGGGCACAGATACGCAGTATTTT.

This clone was recorded a few times. The chain carries TRBV19 and TRBJ2-3, with 7 bases fitting TRBD1. The germline gives CDR1 LNHDA, CDR2 SQIVND (reference sequence). Unmatched junction bases numbered 6, after V lost 6 bases and J lost 3 bases. The CDR3 runs to 14 residues. CDR3 protein: CASRRQGVTDTQYF. The CDR3 DNA is TGTGCCAGTAGACGACAGGGCGTAACAGATACGCAGTATTTT.

This chain uses TRBV30 with TRBJ2-3, with D unclear. CDR1 is GTSNPN, CDR2 SVGIG, per germline (reference sequence). V was trimmed by 2 bases and J by 7 bases, leaving 10 bases between them. The CDR3 loop spans 12 amino acids. The CDR3 nucleotides read TGTGCCTGGAGTCCCCAGGATTATACGCAGTATTTT. It specifies CAWSPQDYTQYF.

CDR3 residues: CASSLGGTGRNEQFF. Here the CDR3 DNA reads TGTGCCAGCAGCTTAGGGGGGACAGGGCGCAATGAGCAGTTCTTC. V is TRBV13 and J is TRBJ2-1; 9 bases map to TRBD1. CDR3 length equals 15 residues. After removal of 0 bases from V and 6 bases from J, the junction contained 3 bases not matched to a gene. The V gene's germline CDR1 is PRHDT and CDR2 FYEKMQ (reference sequence).

The chain links TRBV7-9 to TRBJ1-4; D is possibly TRBD1 (6 bases). Germline V gene lookup returns CDR1 SEHNR and CDR2 FQNEAQ (reference sequence). The CDR3 runs to 15 residues. V lost 2 bases, J lost 8 bases, and 15 bases lay in between. CDR3 region: CASSLTTGGAEKLFF. Written as DNA, the CDR3 is TGTGCCAGCAGCTTAACCACGGGGGGCGCCGAAAAACTGTTTTTT.

The chain recombines TRBV19 with TRBJ1-2; TRBD1 aligns across 9 bases. The CDR3 contains 16 residues. Losses at the gene ends were 5 bases for V and 4 bases for J; bases not matched to a gene: 11. Germline V gene sequence: CDR1 LNHDA, CDR2 SQIVND (reference sequence). The CDR3 loop reads CASSPRQGVGTYGYTF. The CDR3 bases are TGTGCCAGTAGTCCCCGACAGGGGGTGGGTACCTATGGCTACACCTTC.